This TCR beta chain was recorded in a study of beta chain features in type 1 diabetes. Study background: Similarity in age, gender and cell yields was seen between patients and healthy donors.

This clone was seen more than once but under ten times. As yet, its antigen is unknown. Every single donor gave one heparinised blood draw, and these averaged roughly 120 mL. Notes on the study in general: For patients, the naive, central memory and Treg TCRB repertoires appeared more alike than for healthy donors. Type 1 diabetes patients showed a moderate but significant shortening of TCRB CDR3s in all four CD4+ subsets.

The sequenced template was cDNA made from the entire isolated RNA. The protocol was immunoSEQ multiplex PCR, while the TCRdb copy is restricted to in-frame clones and leaves out a portion. The repertoire holds about 470,000 clones, 25% to 35% seen once, with about 0.065% in the top ten. The CDR3 length is 14 residues. From germline, CDR1 is GTSNPN and CDR2 SVGIG (reference sequence). V was cut by 0 bases and J by 7 bases, with 12 bases left in between. Sample: naive CD4+ T cells from blood. This chain connects TRBV30 to TRBJ2-2, with no clear D. The sequence derives from a man aged 18 to 29 in good health. The CDR3 reads CAWSVRGGSGELFF. CDR3 sequence (DNA): TGTGCCTGGAGTGTACGAGGTGGTAGCGGGGAGCTGTTTTTT. Drawing the rest from reference TRBV30 and TRBJ2-2, the complete variable domain is SQTIHQWPATLVQPVGSPLSLECTVEGTSNPNLYWYRQAAGRGLQLLFYSVGIGQISSEVPQNLSASRPQDRQFILSSKKLLLSDSGFYLCAWSVRGGSGELFFGEGSRLTVL.